The clone carrying this T cell receptor (beta chain) was seen only once. Data came from immunoSEQ multiplex PCR; TCRdb stores just in-frame clones and leaves some out. Among about 130,000 clones listed, roughly four fifths were seen once. The data derive from a study of blood T cell repertoires in COVID-19. The germline CDR1 and CDR2 sequences are LGHNA and YNFKEQ. The CDR3 has 16 amino acids. Trimming stripped 3 bases from V and 0 bases from J, with 12 bases between. The sample consisted of peripheral blood. J is TRBJ1-3 and V is TRBV4-2; D may be TRBD1 (5 bases). This sequence originates from a man older than 75 with COVID-19, enrolled during active disease. The CDR3 region has the DNA TGTGCCAGCAGCCAGGGGAGGGGTGTCTCTGGAAACACCATATATTTT. Translated, it gives CASSQGRGVSGNTIYF.